These 20 T cell receptor beta chains were sequenced from one sample in a study of cytomegalovirus exposure and HLA in healthy donors. Use of 60 Vbeta and 13 Jbeta primers characterized the PCR. Data came from immunoSEQ multiplex PCR; TCRdb stores just in-frame clones and leaves some out. The data show roughly 190,000 clones, less than 85% seen once. Material for sequencing was PBMCs. These receptors came from a girl aged 10 to 17 in good health and CMV-seropositive.

The CDR3 loop reads CASSLVADRQYF. The CDR3 region has the DNA TGTGCCAGCAGCTTAGTAGCGGACCGGCAGTACTTC. The chain carries TRBV7-8 and TRBJ2-7; D perhaps matches TRBD2 (6 bases). The CDR3 contains 12 residues. V lost 1 base and J lost 9, with 10 bases in between. Looked up from germline, CDR1 is SGHVS and CDR2 is FQNEAQ.

This chain uses TRBV5-1 with TRBJ1-6; TRBD1 aligns across 8 bases. CDR1 SGHRS and CDR2 YFSETQ come from the germline V gene. CDR3 length: 16 residues. Trimming removed 4 bases from V and 6 bases from J; junction bases left unmatched: 9. CDR3 amino acids: CASSRKTDRGNSPLHF. The CDR3, as DNA: TGCGCCAGCAGCAGAAAAACCGACAGGGGTAATTCACCCCTCCACTTT.

The chain joins TRBV7-8 to TRBJ2-7; maybe TRBD1 (5 bases). The V end was cut by 8 bases, the J end by 3 bases, with 17 bases between. The CDR3 runs 14 residues. The germline V gene has CDR1 SGHVS and CDR2 FQNEAQ. The CDR3 DNA reads as TGTGCCAGCGGCCCCGTACAGGTGAACTACGAGCAGTACTTC. Translation gives CASGPVQVNYEQYF.

The CDR3 nucleotides are TGTGCCAGCAGCAGACGACAAGGGGACAGGGCCAAAAACATTCAGTACTTC. Translated, it gives CASSRRQGDRAKNIQYF. This sequence joins TRBV21-1 and TRBJ2-4; the DNA was not compared with TRBD1, the D call given in the table. TRBV21-1 is annotated as a pseudogene. This CDR3 spans 17 amino acids.

The V call is TRBV7-6, the J call TRBJ2-1, with D perhaps TRBD2 (7 bases). The CDR3 has 15 residues. Germline CDR1 SGHVS, CDR2 FNYEAQ. Trimming cost V 5 bases and J 10 bases, with 21 bases left between them. The CDR3 sequence: CASSPYGGLVREQFF. As DNA, the CDR3 is TGTGCCAGCAGCCCTTACGGGGGGCTGGTTCGCGAGCAGTTCTTC.

This sequence joins TRBV6-1 and TRBJ1-2; 10 bases map to TRBD1. CDR1 MNHNS and CDR2 SASEGT come from the germline V gene. The CDR3 is 13 amino acids. V lost 1 base and J lost 9; bases outside the gene matches: 2. For the CDR3, the DNA is TGTGCCAGCAGTGAAGGGGGACAGGGGCGCTACACCTTC. Protein sequence: CASSEGGQGRYTF.

The rearrangement joins TRBV14 to TRBJ1-2; no reliable D call. Germline lookup yields CDR1 SGHDN and CDR2 FVKESK. CDR3 length equals 13 residues. Trimming pared 0 bases from V and 8 bases from J, leaving 10 bases between. The CDR3 reads CASSQELRVGYTF. The CDR3 DNA reads TGTGCCAGCAGCCAAGAATTGCGGGTCGGCTACACCTTC.

This sequence joins TRBV10-1 and TRBJ2-2; 11 bases align to TRBD1. CDR1 is WNHNN, CDR2 SYGVQD, per germline (reference sequence). With V trimmed by 5 bases and J by 0 bases, 5 bases remained unmatched. The CDR3 is made up of 17 amino acids. This chain's CDR3 is CASSPGQGVSNTGELFF. The CDR3 nucleotides read TGCGCCAGCAGTCCGGGACAGGGGGTTTCGAACACCGGGGAGCTGTTTTTT.

This chain joins TRBV11-2 and TRBJ2-1; 8 nucleotides agree with TRBD2. Germline lookup yields CDR1 SGHAT and CDR2 FQNNGV. This CDR3 has 15 residues. The V and J ends lost 0 bases and 3 bases, in that order; junction bases with no gene match: 1. The DNA of the CDR3 is TGTGCCAGCAGCTTAGAAGCGGGGGACTACAATGAGCAGTTCTTC. Protein sequence: CASSLEAGDYNEQFF.

The rearrangement joins TRBV4-3 to TRBJ1-1, with D perhaps TRBD1 (6 bases). V was cut by 0 bases and J by 5 bases, with 13 bases left in between. The CDR3 has 15 residues. CDR1 is LGHNA, CDR2 YSLEER, per germline. DNA of the CDR3: TGCGCCAGCAGCCAAGACCGCGAGGGGGAAACTGAAGCTTTCTTT. Translating it yields CASSQDREGETEAFF.

The V call is TRBV27, the J call TRBJ2-3; 7 nucleotides line up with TRBD1. The V and J ends lost 5 bases and 5 bases, in that order; junction bases with no gene match: 7. The CDR3 spans 14 residues. Germline lookup yields CDR1 MNHEY and CDR2 SMNVEV (reference sequence). CDR3 DNA: TGTGCCAGCAGTCCCCGGGACAGAAAAGATACGCAGTATTTT. Protein sequence: CASSPRDRKDTQYF.

In DNA, the CDR3 is TGTGCCAGCAGCCCGACTAGCGGGGGGACCTACAATGAGCAGTTCTTC. This encodes CASSPTSGGTYNEQFF. This chain connects TRBV7-9 to TRBJ2-1, with 13 bases identical to TRBD2. The CDR3 covers 16 residues. Germline loops: CDR1 SEHNR, CDR2 FQNEAQ (reference sequence). V dropped 5 bases and J dropped 2; count of bases not matched to a gene: 3.

V is TRBV29-1 and J is TRBJ2-2; D is perhaps TRBD2 (6 bases). Trimming removed 6 bases from V and 7 bases from J, with 15 bases in between. The CDR3 consists of 13 residues. Germline assignment: CDR1 SQVTM and CDR2 ANQGSEA. The CDR3 bases are TGCAGCGTCCTAGGCCTAGCGAACGGGGAGCTGTTTTTT. This sequence encodes CSVLGLANGELFF.

The table lists this clone with a few counts. The chain combines TRBV6-5 with TRBJ2-2; a weak D match, TRBD1 (5 bases). Germline CDR1 reads MNHEY; CDR2 reads SVGAGI. This CDR3 region has 15 residues. Trimming shortened V by 5 bases and J by 0 bases, and 10 bases separated the two germline ends. CDR3 bases: TGTGCCAGCAGTCGAAGGACACCGAACACCGGGGAGCTGTTTTTT. It translates to CASSRRTPNTGELFF.

This clone was seen once. V gene TRBV7-2 combines with J gene TRBJ1-4; 7 bases line up with TRBD1. V lost 4 bases to trimming and J lost 0 bases; unmatched junction nucleotides: 8. CDR1 and CDR2 (germline): SGHTA, FQGNSA. CDR3 size: 17 residues. CDR3 nucleotides: TGTGCCAGCAGCTCCCGACAGGGAATTGCAACTAATGAAAAACTGTTTTTT. Translated, it gives CASSSRQGIATNEKLFF.

This clone has more than one count but fewer than ten. The CDR3 DNA is TGTGCCATCAGTGAGCGTGGCAGGGGAGACACTGAAGCTTTCTTT. It codes for CAISERGRGDTEAFF. V usage is TRBV10-3 and J usage is TRBJ1-1, with a possible D match to TRBD1 (6 bases). The CDR3 length is 15 residues. V lost 2 bases, J lost 3 bases, and 13 bases lay in between. From germline, CDR1 is ENHRY and CDR2 SYGVKD.

This clone has only one observation. The chain is built from TRBV7-9 and TRBJ1-2; 7 positions agree with TRBD1. The CDR3 has 16 residues. CDR1 and CDR2 from the germline V gene are SEHNR and FQNEAQ (reference sequence). V shed 0 bases and J 0 bases; nucleotides not matched to a gene: 4. The chain's CDR3 is CASSLAGQDANYGYTF. The CDR3 nucleotides are TGTGCCAGCAGCTTAGCAGGACAGGATGCTAACTATGGCTACACCTTC. Variable domain in full (rest from reference TRBV7-9 and TRBJ1-2): DTGVSQNPRHKITKRGQNVTFRCDPISEHNRLYWYRQTLGQGPEFLTYFQNEAQLEKSRLLSDRFSAERPKGSFSTLEIQRTEQGDSAMYLCASSLAGQDANYGYTFGSGTRLTVV.

The chain employs TRBV5-1 and TRBJ2-7; D gene ambiguous. V was trimmed by 4 bases and J by 2 bases, leaving 13 bases between them. Per germline, CDR1 SGHRS and CDR2 YFSETQ. The CDR3 runs to 14 residues. CDR3 sequence (DNA): TGCGCCAGCAGCCCCGAGGCAGTCCCCTACGAGCAGTACTTC. It specifies CASSPEAVPYEQYF.

J is TRBJ2-5 and V is TRBV2; the D is unclear. Germline values: CDR1 SNHLY, CDR2 FYNNEI. V was shortened by 3 bases and J by 7 bases, with 6 bases between the two germline ends. CDR3 length: 11 amino acids. CDR3 in DNA: TGTGCCAGCAGTGAGTCTCTGACCCAGTACTTC. Translating it yields CASSESLTQYF.

CDR3 coding DNA: TGTGCCAGCAGTCCCGGGACAGGCTACACCTTC. It specifies CASSPGTGYTF. This sequence joins TRBV9 and TRBJ1-2, with D possibly matching TRBD1 (6 bases). CDR3 length: 11 residues. Between the trimmed V and J ends, which lost 5 bases and 8 bases, there was a span of 10 bases. Germline CDR1 reads SGDLS; CDR2 reads YYNGEE.